This T cell receptor beta chain stems from a study of shared clonotypes between healthy human individuals. The CDR3 has 13 residues. The V end was cut by 4 bases, the J end by 6 bases, with 11 bases between. Germline V gene data show CDR1 as SGHDN and CDR2 as FVKESK. Splitting of each subset's genomic DNA was done evenly across several immunoSEQ plates. Clones were read by immunoSEQ multiplex PCR, and TCRdb kept only the in-frame ones, dropping some. There are 850,000 to 1,100,000 clones in the sample; about 72% occur only once, and 0.89% lies in the top ten. Sequenced input: memory CD4+ T cells from PBMCs. Stated subset: CD45RA-negative fraction. V usage is TRBV14 and J usage is TRBJ2-3, with D maybe TRBD1 (5 bases). The clonotype comes from a man aged 18 to 29 in good health. Some clones in this sample may be carry-over from other donors' samples. The DNA for the CDR3 is TGTGCCAGCAGCCCCACGCAGGGTGATACGCAGTATTTT. Translated: CASSPTQGDTQYF.